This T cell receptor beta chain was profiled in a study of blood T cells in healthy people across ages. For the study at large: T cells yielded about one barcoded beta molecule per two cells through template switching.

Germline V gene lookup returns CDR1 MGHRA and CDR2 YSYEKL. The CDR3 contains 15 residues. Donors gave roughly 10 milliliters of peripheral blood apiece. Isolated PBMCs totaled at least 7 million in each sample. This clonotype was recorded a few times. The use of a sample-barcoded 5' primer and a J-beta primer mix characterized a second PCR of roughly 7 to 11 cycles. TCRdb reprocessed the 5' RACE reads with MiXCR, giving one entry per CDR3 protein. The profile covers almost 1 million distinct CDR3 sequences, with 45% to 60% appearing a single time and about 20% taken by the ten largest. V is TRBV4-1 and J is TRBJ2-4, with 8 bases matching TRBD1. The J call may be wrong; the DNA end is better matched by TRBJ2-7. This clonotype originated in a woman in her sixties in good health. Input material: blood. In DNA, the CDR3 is TGCGCCAGCAGCCTCCCGGACAGGGCGGTCCACGAGCAGTACTTC. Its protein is CASSLPDRAVHEQYF.